These 2 T cell receptor beta chains share one sample of origin, sequenced in a study of blood T cell repertoires in COVID-19 (dated by TCRdb to the early 2020s). The library was obtained by the immunoSEQ multiplex PCR assay. TCRdb stores this immuneACCESS table with in-frame sequences only. Part of the clones is absent; in the studies checked, under half of the shortfall reflects unresolved V genes, and no reason is known for the rest. The sample includes about 16,000 clones, with about nine tenths observed a single time. Together, the top ten hold roughly a sixth of the sample. Source material: peripheral blood. The receptors originated from a human donor with active COVID-19. The donor label of this sample is uncertain.

The chain uses TRBV3-1 (or the pseudogene TRBV3-2) and TRBJ1-1, with no clear D. V was cut by 0 bases and J by 4 bases, with 15 bases left in between. CDR3 length: 16 residues. Germline assignment: CDR1 LGHDT and CDR2 YNNKEL (reference sequence). In DNA, the CDR3 is TGTGCCAGCAGCCAAGAATATCTCTCGGGTCCCACTGAAGCTTTCTTT. Translated: CASSQEYLSGPTEAFF.

The V gene is TRBV4-1, the J gene TRBJ2-2; TRBD1 agrees at 9 bases. CDR3 length equals 18 residues. Trimming at V came to 0 bases and at J to 7 bases, leaving 12 bases not matched to a gene. Germline loops: CDR1 MGHRA, CDR2 YSYEKL. The CDR3 reads CASSQDYWGQGEGGELFF. The DNA of the CDR3 is TGCGCCAGCAGCCAAGATTATTGGGGACAGGGCGAGGGCGGGGAGCTGTTTTTT.